This T cell receptor beta chain appears in the sequencing data of a study of shared clonotypes between healthy human individuals (dated by TCRdb to the early 2020s). About the study as a whole: A few men and a couple of women, aged 18 to 49 years, made up the cohort. To increase sequencing depth and limit assay-specific biases, TCR repertoire library preparation and sequencing were carried out by different laboratories using diverse techniques. Leukapheresis yielded between about 0.85 and 10 billion PBMCs per donor. The study deeply sequenced blood TCR repertoires of about 5 healthy adults to estimate repertoire size and the extent of clonotype sharing between individuals. For each donor, three plates each were used for CD4 naive and CD4 memory, two plates were used for CD8 naive, and one plate was used for CD8 memory. Broad study findings and their caveats: Rarefaction of sorted-subset datasets indicated incomplete sequencing despite the large sequencing depth. Naive subsets generally had larger estimated clonotype richness than memory subsets. The genetic and exposure-history diversity represented was limited by the small number of donors. Based on pairwise subsampling, the degree of clonotype sharing among donors was expected to be affected by sequencing depth. Sampling was restricted to blood, and TCR repertoires in tissue are likely to differ from TCR repertoires in blood. Around 5% of naive CD4, around 3.6% of naive CD8, roughly 2.4% of memory CD4, and 0.35% to 0.5% of memory CD8 clonotypes were shared across a few donors. Compared with non-shared clonotypes, clonotypes shared by all four sorted-subset donors had higher generation probabilities.

Including the terminal cysteine and phenylalanine, the CDR3 comprises 15 residues. CDR3 DNA only is kept here, 45 bases in frame from base 1. Relative to germline, V is 2 bases shorter and J is 4 bases shorter, with 12 bases between their ends. CDR1 MNHEY and CDR2 SVGAGI were looked up in the germline V gene. Worth noting for this clone: No cognate antigen has been identified for it. Per-base quality was not reported, and no clone a single base away is much larger than it.

TCR CDR3 regions were amplified from genomic DNA by multiplex PCR using the deep immunoSEQ assay. For each cell subset, the extracted genomic DNA was distributed evenly across all wells of several immunoSEQ 96-well plates, and each plate served as one replicate. For sorted subsets, each replicate PCR was loaded with 200 ng genomic DNA, equivalent to about 30,000 T cell genomes. Purified libraries were quantified with a Qubit 3.0 fluorometer, sized on a Bioanalyzer 2100, and re-quantified with the KAPA Library Quantification kit. Every immunoSEQ 96-well plate was sequenced on a separate single-read 150-cycle Illumina NextSeq 550 flow cell. For the original study's pipeline: Because the immunoSEQ output held only junctional sequences and lacked quality scores, the filtering could not match the filtering applied to full-length reads. Sequences were annotated with PyIR, a Python wrapper for IgBLAST v1.9, and V/J genes and CDR3 were assigned using IMGT germline references. Reads were filtered out if the reads had weak V/J assignments (E-value above 1e-6), no CDR3, stop codons, out-of-frame junctions, or ambiguous translated residues. V3J clonotypes were defined by identical inferred V gene, J gene, and CDR3 amino acid sequence. Percentage overlap between repertoires was computed as shared unique clonotypes divided by the size of the smaller repertoire. Richness of each repertoire was evaluated using RTK rarefaction, the Chao1 estimator, and Recon v2.1 estimates of unobserved clonotypes. For all TCRbeta clonotypes obtained by the gDNA method from a handful of donors, generation probabilities were computed with OLGA. TCRdb retrieved this table from immuneACCESS and kept in-frame rearrangements only. Not all clones are present; in checked studies, unresolved V genes account for under half, and no reason is known for the remainder. The DNA gave D and trimming, while V, J and clone size come from that table. The sample has 2 million or so clones on record, about 95% of them singletons. About 1.1% of the sample rests with the top ten.

CD8 naive samples were obtained by positive selection for CCR7 among CD45RO-negative cells, yielding a CD45RA+CCR7+ population from which TemRA cells were excluded. The donors were healthy, HIV-negative adults with no recently reported acute infections or vaccinations. Every donor was a Caucasian adult residing in Nashville, Tennessee, USA. After blood collection by leukapheresis, PBMCs were isolated using Ficoll-Histopaque density gradient centrifugation and then cryopreserved in the vapor phase of liquid nitrogen. Analytical flow cytometry was used to check the purity and quantity of every magnetically sorted T cell population. Each sorted fraction had its genomic DNA isolated and then quantified by UV absorbance on a Nanodrop 2000c.

Here the chain combines TRBV6-5 and TRBJ1-3; matching of 6 bases hints at TRBD1 as the D gene. The clonotype comes from a man between 18 and 35 years old in good health. Sequencing was performed on naive CD8+ T cells sorted from blood. In light of the paper, this sample's cell subset or site label describes: CD45RA+CCR7+. The nucleotide sequence reads TGTGCCAGCAGTTACCAACAGGGAACGGGAAACACCATATATTTT. Its protein reads: CASSYQQGTGNTIYF.